This T cell receptor (beta chain) was obtained from a study of blood T cell repertoires in COVID-19. Study summary: The United States, Italy and Spain were the sources of the acute and convalescent COVID-19 samples. In each case, the material was cDNA or gDNA derived from T cells, B-cell-depleted T cells, or PBMCs.

Per the original methods: Amplification with reference gene primers provided the estimates of nucleated cell counts. Generated by immunoSEQ multiplex PCR, the TCRdb table keeps only in-frame clones and is missing some. That table supplies the V and J calls and clone size; D and trimming were determined from the DNA. The profile shows under 120,000 clones, approximately 81% of them singletons. The source is a human donor in a cohort sampled during active COVID-19. Sequencing was carried out using peripheral blood.

The CDR3 DNA sequence: TGCGCCAGCAGCTTGGAGGGTGGGCAGGGGGCGAGAAGCTACACCTTC. Its translation is CASSLEGGQGARSYTF. The chain has TRBV5-1 and TRBJ1-2; 8 bases align to TRBD1. The V gene end was trimmed by 0 bases and the J gene end by 9 bases; junction bases not matched to a gene: 13. The CDR3 has 16 residues. Looked up from germline, CDR1 is SGHRS and CDR2 is YFSETQ.